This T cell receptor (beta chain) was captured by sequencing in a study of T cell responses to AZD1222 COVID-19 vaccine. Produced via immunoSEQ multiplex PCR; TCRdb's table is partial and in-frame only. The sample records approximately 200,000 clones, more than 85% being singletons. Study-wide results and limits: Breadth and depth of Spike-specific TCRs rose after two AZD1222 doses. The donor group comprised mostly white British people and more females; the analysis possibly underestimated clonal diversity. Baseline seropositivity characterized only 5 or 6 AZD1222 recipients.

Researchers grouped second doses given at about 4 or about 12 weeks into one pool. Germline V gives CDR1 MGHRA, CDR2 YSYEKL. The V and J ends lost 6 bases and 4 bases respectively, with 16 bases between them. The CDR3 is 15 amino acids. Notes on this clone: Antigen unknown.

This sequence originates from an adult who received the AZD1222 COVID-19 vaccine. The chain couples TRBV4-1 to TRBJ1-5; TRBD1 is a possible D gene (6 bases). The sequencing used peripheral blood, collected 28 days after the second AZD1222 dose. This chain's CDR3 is CASSRRGGLNQPQHF. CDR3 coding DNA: TGCGCCAGCAGTCGCAGGGGCGGCCTTAATCAGCCCCAGCATTTT.